The rows below give T cell receptor beta chains drawn from one sample of a study of blood T cells in healthy people across ages. Each CDR3 protein is one row after TCRdb ran MiXCR on the 5' RACE reads. The sample contains 2 million or so distinct CDR3 sequences, approximately 50% of which appear only once. The sequencing sample was made of blood. The receptors shown here come from a woman aged 40 to 49 in good health. Both conserved end residues are part of each CDR3. D genes are given only for firm matches. Clone size is given for some rows only: seen once, a few or many times, or a class if the clone is expanded.

clone_size j_call v_call d_call cdr3_aa cdr3_nt
NA TRBJ1-1 TRBV7-2 NA CASSAQGRTAFF TGTGCCAGCAGCGCCCAGGGGCGGACGGCTTTCTTT
many TRBJ2-3 TRBV20-1 NA CSARGGADTQYF TGCAGTGCTAGAGGGGGCGCAGATACGCAGTATTTT
NA TRBJ2-5 TRBV11-2 NA CASSLYGRTAREETQYF TGTGCCAGCAGCCTCTATGGGAGGACAGCTAGAGAAGAGACCCAGTACTTC
few TRBJ1-2 TRBV11-1 NA CASSPATGKYYGYTF TGTGCCAGCAGCCCGGCTACAGGGAAATACTATGGCTACACCTTC
NA TRBJ2-1 TRBV28 TRBD1 CASSSTGTGGSNEQFF TGTGCCAGCAGTTCTACCGGGACAGGGGGAAGCAATGAGCAGTTCTTC
once TRBJ2-7 TRBV6-1 NA CASSGVPSSSYEQYF TGTGCCAGCAGTGGAGTGCCCAGTTCCTCCTACGAGCAGTACTTC
NA TRBJ2-1 TRBV7-9 NA CATQKPTIINNEQFF TGTGCCACCCAAAAGCCCACAATCATCAACAATGAGCAGTTCTTC
NA TRBJ2-3 TRBV13 NA CASSPEGVRGRTDTQYF TGTGCCAGCAGCCCCGAAGGGGTGCGGGGGCGCACAGATACGCAGTATTTT
NA TRBJ2-6 TRBV6-5 NA CASSYTPQGPYTGANVLTF TGTGCCAGCAGTTACACCCCGCAGGGGCCCTATACTGGGGCCAACGTCCTGACTTTC
few TRBJ2-5 TRBV20-1 NA CSARAGVVGQETQYF TGCAGTGCTAGAGCGGGGGTAGTGGGGCAAGAGACCCAGTACTTC
once TRBJ2-7 TRBV14 NA CASSQWVGTEQYF TGTGCCAGCAGCCAATGGGTCGGCACCGAGCAGTACTTC
few TRBJ2-7 TRBV10-3 NA CAIKELGGQYF TGTGCCATCAAGGAACTGGGAGGGCAGTACTTC
NA TRBJ1-5 TRBV27 NA CASSLWSGYSNQPQHF TGTGCCAGCAGTTTATGGTCCGGGTATAGCAATCAGCCCCAGCATTTT
few TRBJ2-4 TRBV12-3/TRBV12-4 TRBD2 CASSRGGNIQYF TGTGCCAGCAGTCGCGGGGGGAACATTCAGTACTTC
NA TRBJ2-5 TRBV7-2 NA CANSLVLAGWETQYF TGTGCCAACAGCTTAGTCCTAGCAGGTTGGGAGACCCAGTACTTC
NA TRBJ1-2 TRBV6-2/TRBV6-3 NA CASSPTGTPLRGYTF TGTGCCAGCAGCCCTACCGGGACCCCATTGCGTGGCTACACCTTC
NA TRBJ1-6 TRBV28 NA CASSSYRANNSPLHF TGTGCCAGCAGTTCCTACAGAGCTAATAATTCACCCCTCCACTTT
few TRBJ2-7 TRBV12-3/TRBV12-4 NA CASSFWGSEQYF TGTGCCAGCAGTTTTTGGGGTAGCGAGCAGTACTTC
NA TRBJ2-7 TRBV20-1 TRBD2 CSASLWGGYEQYF TGCAGTGCTAGCCTCTGGGGGGGCTACGAGCAGTACTTC
NA TRBJ2-7 TRBV9 NA CASSPHPLPRVTYEQYF TGTGCCAGCAGCCCGCACCCTCTCCCTAGAGTCACCTACGAGCAGTACTTC
NA TRBJ1-2 TRBV3-1 NA CASSQDIGVNYGYTF TGTGCCAGCAGCCAAGATATAGGAGTTAACTATGGCTACACCTTC
NA TRBJ2-4 TRBV5-1 TRBD2 CASSLVASGGATIQYF TGCGCCAGCAGCTTGGTGGCTAGCGGGGGGGCGACCATTCAGTACTTC
NA TRBJ2-3 TRBV12-3/TRBV12-4 NA CASRPTTTDTQYF TGTGCCAGCAGACCCACGACCACAGATACGCAGTATTTT
once TRBJ2-1 TRBV6-2/TRBV6-3 NA CASRNTGFTGNEQFF TGTGCCAGCAGGAACACAGGGTTCACAGGCAATGAGCAGTTCTTC
few TRBJ2-3 TRBV27 NA CASSLGLTPTDTQYF TGTGCCAGCAGTTTAGGACTAACCCCCACAGATACGCAGTATTTT
few TRBJ2-3 TRBV12-3/TRBV12-4 NA CASAVGASTDTQYF TGTGCCAGCGCCGTCGGGGCTAGCACAGATACGCAGTATTTT
many TRBJ2-1 TRBV28 TRBD1 CASSLDRVYNEQFF TGTGCCAGCAGTTTAGACAGGGTCTACAATGAGCAGTTCTTC
NA TRBJ2-1 TRBV6-2/TRBV6-3 TRBD1 CASIEPGQGQGQFF TGTGCCAGCATTGAACCGGGACAGGGCCAAGGGCAGTTCTTC
NA TRBJ2-5 TRBV5-1 TRBD2 CASSFQRGRGQETQYF TGCGCCAGCAGCTTTCAGCGGGGCCGAGGGCAAGAGACCCAGTACTTC
NA TRBJ1-4 TRBV20-1 NA CSARGEGSELFF TGCAGTGCTAGGGGGGAGGGATCGGAACTGTTTTTT
NA TRBJ2-5 TRBV7-2 TRBD2 CASSLAASGVETQYF TGTGCCAGCAGCTTAGCGGCTAGCGGGGTGGAGACCCAGTACTTC
NA TRBJ2-3 TRBV5-1 NA CSSSLAGTTDTQYF TGCTCCAGCAGCTTGGCAGGGACCACAGATACGCAGTATTTT
NA TRBJ2-3 TRBV6-6 NA CASSYPQGPDTQYF TGTGCCAGCAGTTACCCGCAGGGTCCAGATACGCAGTATTTT
NA TRBJ2-5 TRBV15 NA CATSWGLGSETQYF TGTGCCACCAGCTGGGGATTGGGGTCAGAGACCCAGTACTTC
NA TRBJ2-7 TRBV12-3/TRBV12-4 TRBD2 CASRKAGGRDEQYF TGTGCCAGCAGAAAGGCGGGGGGGCGCGACGAGCAGTACTTC
NA TRBJ1-2 TRBV7-2 NA CASTRQVNYGYTF TGTGCCAGCACAAGACAGGTTAACTATGGCTACACCTTC
NA TRBJ2-7 TRBV20-1 TRBD1 CSARIPGGYEQYF TGCAGTGCTAGGATTCCAGGGGGCTACGAGCAGTACTTC
once TRBJ1-1 TRBV18 NA CASSPGNGRRTEAFF TGTGCCAGCTCACCAGGGAACGGACGTAGGACTGAAGCTTTCTTT
NA TRBJ2-7 TRBV4-3 NA CASSHGGPDEQYF TGCGCCAGCAGCCACGGGGGTCCGGACGAGCAGTACTTC
NA TRBJ2-3 TRBV27 NA CASSLRVVGTDTQYF TGTGCCAGCAGTTTACGGGTCGTGGGAACAGATACGCAGTATTTT
few TRBJ2-1 TRBV11-2 TRBD2 CASSHLAGGPNEQFF TGTGCCAGCAGCCACCTAGCGGGGGGCCCCAATGAGCAGTTCTTC
NA TRBJ2-1 TRBV6-2/TRBV6-3 NA CASTDGGNYNEQFF TGTGCCAGCACCGACGGGGGAAACTACAATGAGCAGTTCTTC
NA TRBJ2-5 TRBV20-1 NA CSGDAETQYF TGCAGTGGGGATGCAGAGACCCAGTACTTC
NA TRBJ2-1 TRBV23-1 TRBD1 CASSQEVKGQGNEQFF TGCGCCAGCAGTCAAGAGGTTAAGGGACAGGGGAATGAGCAGTTCTTC
NA TRBJ1-4 TRBV25-1 TRBD1 CASSEYRGRDEKLFF TGTGCCAGCAGTGAATACAGGGGGCGGGATGAAAAACTGTTTTTT
NA TRBJ2-7 TRBV19 NA CASSPSVPTYEQYF TGTGCCAGTAGTCCTAGCGTCCCAACCTACGAGCAGTACTTC
NA TRBJ1-2 TRBV4-3 TRBD1 CASSQDPEDRDGYTF TGCGCCAGCAGCCAAGATCCTGAGGACAGGGACGGCTACACCTTC
once TRBJ1-1 TRBV6-5 NA CASSTQGRTEAFF TGTGCCAGCAGTACCCAGGGAAGGACTGAAGCTTTCTTT
few TRBJ1-2 TRBV20-1 TRBD1 CSAATSTGGTGYTF TGCAGTGCTGCTACATCAACAGGGGGAACTGGCTACACCTTC
once TRBJ1-1 TRBV7-9 NA CASSSTGWETEAFF TGTGCCAGCAGCTCTACAGGGTGGGAGACTGAAGCTTTCTTT